These T cell receptor beta chains were read from a single sample in a study of cytomegalovirus exposure and HLA in healthy donors. Libraries were prepared by immunoSEQ multiplex PCR; TCRdb keeps only in-frame clonotypes and omits some of them. The sample includes roughly 220,000 clones, under 95% seen only once; the top ten take more than 1%. The sample was PBMCs. These receptors were obtained from a woman in her late teens or twenties in good health and CMV-seronegative. The CDR3 runs from the conserved cysteine through the conserved F or W. D genes are given only for firm matches.

D gene: .; V gene: TRBV15; J gene: TRBJ2-5; CDR3 DNA: TGTGCCACCAGCAGAGATGCAGGGCTCCAAGAGACCCAGTACTTC; CDR3 protein: CATSRDAGLQETQYF
D gene: TRBD2; V gene: TRBV6-5; J gene: TRBJ2-1; CDR3 DNA: TGTGCCAGCAGCCTCGGACTAGCTTTCGATGAGCAGTTCTTC; CDR3 protein: CASSLGLAFDEQFF
D gene: TRBD1; V gene: TRBV7-8; J gene: TRBJ1-5; CDR3 DNA: TGTGCCAGCAGCCGAATGGACAGGCCCAATCAGCCCCAGCATTTT; CDR3 protein: CASSRMDRPNQPQHF
D gene: .; V gene: TRBV9; J gene: TRBJ2-1; CDR3 DNA: TGTGCCAGCAGCGTAGCCGATGGGAGACTAGGTGTCGATGAGCAGTTCTTC; CDR3 protein: CASSVADGRLGVDEQFF
D gene: .; V gene: TRBV7-8; J gene: TRBJ1-2; CDR3 DNA: TGTGCCAGCAGCCCCGACGGGTGGGGACTTAACTATGGCTACACCTTC; CDR3 protein: CASSPDGWGLNYGYTF
D gene: TRBD2; V gene: TRBV6-1; J gene: TRBJ2-7; CDR3 DNA: TGTGCCAGCAGCGGGACTAGCGGGAGGTATGGCGAGCAGTACTTC; CDR3 protein: CASSGTSGRYGEQYF
D gene: TRBD2; V gene: TRBV6-1; J gene: TRBJ2-5; CDR3 DNA: TGTGCCAGCAGTGAAGACGGGACTAGCGGATACCAAGAGACCCAGTACTTC; CDR3 protein: CASSEDGTSGYQETQYF
D gene: .; V gene: TRBV9; J gene: TRBJ2-1; CDR3 DNA: TGTGCCAGCAGCGCGCGCGGGACCTACAATGAGCAGTTCTTC; CDR3 protein: CASSARGTYNEQFF
D gene: .; V gene: TRBV10-1; J gene: TRBJ2-4; CDR3 DNA: TGCGCCAGCAGTGCCAGCGGGCGAAACATTCAGTACTTC; CDR3 protein: CASSASGRNIQYF
D gene: .; V gene: TRBV10-3; J gene: TRBJ1-1; CDR3 DNA: TGTGCCATCAGAGATTATCTCAAAACCGGGACACTGAACACTGAAGCTTTCTTT; CDR3 protein: CAIRDYLKTGTLNTEAFF
D gene: .; V gene: TRBV14; J gene: TRBJ2-7; CDR3 DNA: TGTGCCAGCAGCCAAGTGGGGCGTCTCCCTCACGAGCAGTACTTC; CDR3 protein: CASSQVGRLPHEQYF